This T cell receptor (beta chain) is drawn from a study of T cell responses to AZD1222 COVID-19 vaccine. Only in-frame clones appear in the TCRdb table, and some are missing; sequencing was by immunoSEQ multiplex PCR. The profile covers 150,000 or so clones, with 90% appearing a single time and approximately 19% taken by the ten largest. Comments on this clone: Its antigen remains unknown.

V dropped 6 bases and J dropped 1 base, with 10 bases sitting between them. The CDR3 sequence is 13 residues long. In germline, CDR1 is SGHRS, CDR2 YFSETQ. Overall study results and limits: Seropositive AZD1222 recipients at baseline numbered only five or six. Unmutated variant regions reportedly attract nearly half of all spike-specific TCRs. Spike was spanned by vaccine-associated CD4 TCRs, which were dominant at 160-218 and 743-854. Most donors were white British, females outnumbered males, and clonal diversity was possibly underestimated.

The material was peripheral blood, obtained on day 0 of AZD1222 vaccination. This receptor was identified in an adult in good health. The chain carries TRBV5-1 and TRBJ1-2; D is possibly TRBD1 (5 bases). DNA of the CDR3: TGCGCCAGCACCTCCCAGGGTAACTATGGCTACACCTTC. Translation: CASTSQGNYGYTF.